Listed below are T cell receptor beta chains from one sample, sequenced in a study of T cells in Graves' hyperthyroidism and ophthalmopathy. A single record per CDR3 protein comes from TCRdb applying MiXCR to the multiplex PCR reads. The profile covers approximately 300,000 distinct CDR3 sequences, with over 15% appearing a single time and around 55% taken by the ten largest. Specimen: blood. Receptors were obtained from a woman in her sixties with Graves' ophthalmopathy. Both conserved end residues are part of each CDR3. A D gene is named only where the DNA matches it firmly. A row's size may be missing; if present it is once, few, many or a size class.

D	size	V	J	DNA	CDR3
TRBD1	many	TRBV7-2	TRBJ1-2	TGTGCCAGCAGCTTCGTACAGGGGAACTATGGCTACACCTTC	CASSFVQGNYGYTF
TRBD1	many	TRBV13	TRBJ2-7	TGTGCCAGCAGCGCCGGGACAGCTTACGAGCAGTACTTC	CASSAGTAYEQYF
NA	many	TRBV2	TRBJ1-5	TGTGCCAGCAGGAGGGACGTCAATCAGCCCCAGCATTTT	CASRRDVNQPQHF
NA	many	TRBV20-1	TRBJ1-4	TGCAGTGCTAGACGGCCGGGCATGTGGGAAAAACTGTTTTTT	CSARRPGMWEKLFF
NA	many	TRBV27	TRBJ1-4	TGTGCCAGCAGTCAATTACACTCCTCGGCGGTCGGAAAACTGTTTTTT	CASSQLHSSAVGKLFF
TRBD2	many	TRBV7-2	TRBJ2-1	TGTGCCAGCAGCTTAATGACTAGCGGTTACAATGAGCAGTTCTTC	CASSLMTSGYNEQFF
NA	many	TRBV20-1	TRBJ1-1	TGCAGTGCTACCCGAGGGGCCTTGAACACTGAAGCTTTCTTT	CSATRGALNTEAFF
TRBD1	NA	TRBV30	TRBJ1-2	TGTGCCTGGAGTCCGACAGGGGATGGCTACACCTTC	CAWSPTGDGYTF
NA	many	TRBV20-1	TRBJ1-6	TGCAGTGCCCCGGACAATGTTAATTCACCCCTCCACTTT	CSAPDNVNSPLHF
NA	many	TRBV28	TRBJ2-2	TGTGCCAGCAGTTTTGACACCGGGGAGCTGTTTTTT	CASSFDTGELFF
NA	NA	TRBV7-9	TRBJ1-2	TGTGCCATTACTACATTCTATGGCTACACCTTC	CAITTFYGYTF
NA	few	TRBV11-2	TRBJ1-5	TGTGCCAGCAGCTTAGATGGGACCCTACATCAGCCCCAGCATTTT	CASSLDGTLHQPQHF
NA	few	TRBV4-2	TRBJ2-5	TGTGCCAGCAGCCAAGGATGGGTTGGCCAAGAGACCCAGTACTTC	CASSQGWVGQETQYF
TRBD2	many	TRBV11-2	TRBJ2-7	TGTGCCAGCAGCTCATCGGCTAGCGGCGAGCAGTACTTC	CASSSSASGEQYF
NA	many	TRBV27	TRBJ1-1	TGTGCCAGCAGTTTAGGCCCCGGGATAGACACTGAAGCTTTCTTT	CASSLGPGIDTEAFF
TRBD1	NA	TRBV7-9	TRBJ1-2	TGTGCCAGCAGCTTATCCGCAACCGGGACAGGGGGCGCAGGCTACACCTTC	CASSLSATGTGGAGYTF
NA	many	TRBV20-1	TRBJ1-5	TGCAGTGCTAGAGATTCCCAGGGCCAAAATCAGCCCCAGCATTTT	CSARDSQGQNQPQHF
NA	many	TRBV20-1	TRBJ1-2	TGCAGTGCTAGCATTACAGAAACCGGCTACACCTTC	CSASITETGYTF
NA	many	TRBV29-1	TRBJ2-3	TGCAGCGTTGAAGGGCTCCGGGACACAACAGATACGCAGTATTTT	CSVEGLRDTTDTQYF
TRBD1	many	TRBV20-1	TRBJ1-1	TGCAGTGCTAGAGACAGACAGGGATCGACTGAAGCTTTCTTT	CSARDRQGSTEAFF
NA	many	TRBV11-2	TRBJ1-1	TGTGCCAGCAGCTTATATTCAGGGGACACTGAAGCTTTCTTT	CASSLYSGDTEAFF
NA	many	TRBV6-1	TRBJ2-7	TGTGCCAGCAGTGTACCTGGGACCTACGAGCAGTACTTC	CASSVPGTYEQYF
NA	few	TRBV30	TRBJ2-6	TGTGCCTGGAGTGTAGGGGTCTCTGGGGCCAACGTCCTGACTTTC	CAWSVGVSGANVLTF